This T cell receptor (beta chain) emerged from a study of graft-versus-host responses after intestinal transplantation. For the study at large: Transplants were multivisceral, liver-intestinal, or isolated intestinal. Anti-thymocyte globulin induction, then tacrolimus and steroids for about 3 years, went to all recipients. General observations from the study: Some patients had graft-donor T cell macrochimerism, and their allografts showed high graft-versus-host to host-versus-graft clonal ratios. Investigators detected GvH clones in recipient marrow, with some emerging earlier in ileum or blood.

The CDR3 contains 12 residues. V lost 3 bases, J lost 4 bases, and 6 bases lay in between. Germline loops: CDR1 SEHNR, CDR2 FQNEAQ (reference sequence). TCRdb keeps only in-frame clones here, not all; method: immunoSEQ multiplex PCR. The sample has some 15,000 clones; about 83% are singletons. The graft tissue was processed, and this released both intraepithelial and lamina propria lymphocytes. About this clone itself: Its antigen is still unknown.

J is TRBJ1-1 and V is TRBV7-9, with unresolved D. This clonotype was sampled from a human patient who received an intestinal transplant, so some T cells may come from the graft donor. This specimen was ileum tissue, taken about 600 days after intestinal transplantation. For the CDR3, the DNA is TGTGCCAGCAGCTTTGGAGCCACTGAAGCTTTCTTT. Amino acid sequence: CASSFGATEAFF.